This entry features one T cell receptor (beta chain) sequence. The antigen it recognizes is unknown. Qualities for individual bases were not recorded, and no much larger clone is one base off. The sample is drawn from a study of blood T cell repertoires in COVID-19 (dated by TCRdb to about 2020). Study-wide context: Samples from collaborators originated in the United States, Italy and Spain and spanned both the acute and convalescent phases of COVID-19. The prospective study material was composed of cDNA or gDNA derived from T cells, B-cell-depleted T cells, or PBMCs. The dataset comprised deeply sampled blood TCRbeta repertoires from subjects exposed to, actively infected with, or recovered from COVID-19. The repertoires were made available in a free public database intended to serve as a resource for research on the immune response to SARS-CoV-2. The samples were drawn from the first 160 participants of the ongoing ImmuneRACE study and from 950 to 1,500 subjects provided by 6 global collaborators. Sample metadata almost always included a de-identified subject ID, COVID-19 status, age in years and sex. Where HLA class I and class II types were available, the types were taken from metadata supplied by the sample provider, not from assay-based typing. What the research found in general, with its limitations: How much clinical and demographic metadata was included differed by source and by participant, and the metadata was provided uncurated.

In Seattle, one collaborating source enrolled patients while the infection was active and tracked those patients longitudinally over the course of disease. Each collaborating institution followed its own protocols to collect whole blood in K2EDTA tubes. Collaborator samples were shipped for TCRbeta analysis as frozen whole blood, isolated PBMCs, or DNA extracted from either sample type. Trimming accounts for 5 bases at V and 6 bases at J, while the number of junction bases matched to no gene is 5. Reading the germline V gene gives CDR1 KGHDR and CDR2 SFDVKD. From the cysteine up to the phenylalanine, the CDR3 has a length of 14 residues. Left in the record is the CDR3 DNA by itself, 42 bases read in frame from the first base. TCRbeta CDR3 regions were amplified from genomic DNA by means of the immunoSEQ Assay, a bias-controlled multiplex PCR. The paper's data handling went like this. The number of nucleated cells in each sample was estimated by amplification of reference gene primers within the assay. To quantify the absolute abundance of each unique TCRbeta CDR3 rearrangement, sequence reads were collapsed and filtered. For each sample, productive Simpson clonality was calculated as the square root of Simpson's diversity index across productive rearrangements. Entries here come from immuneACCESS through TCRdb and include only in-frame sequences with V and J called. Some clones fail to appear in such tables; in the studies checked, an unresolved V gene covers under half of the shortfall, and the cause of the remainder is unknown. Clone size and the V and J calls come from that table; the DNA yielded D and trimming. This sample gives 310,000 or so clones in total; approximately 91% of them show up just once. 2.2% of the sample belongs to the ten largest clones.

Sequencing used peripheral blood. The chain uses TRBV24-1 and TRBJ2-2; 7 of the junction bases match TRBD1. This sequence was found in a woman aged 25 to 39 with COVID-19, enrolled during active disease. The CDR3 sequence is CATSGTGDAGELFF. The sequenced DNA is TGTGCCACCAGTGGCACAGGGGACGCCGGGGAGCTGTTTTTT.